The 28 T cell receptor beta chains below all came from one sample that was sequenced in a study of T-cell reconstitution after alpha-beta-depleted transplantation in children. Unique molecular identifiers were incorporated during preparation of the TCRbeta library. TCRdb redid the calling of the PCR reads with MiXCR, one entry per CDR3 protein. The data show about 510,000 distinct CDR3 sequences, over 9.5% seen once. Material: PBMCs, mostly from graft donor cells, obtained 180 days after TCRalphabeta/CD19-depleted stem cell transplant. Receptors originate from a female patient aged 2-15 years who had a stem cell transplant for aplastic anemia, so the T cells may come from the graft donor.

In its sample, this clonotype was seen a few times. The rearrangement links TRBV7-2 to TRBJ2-1, with 7 bases that match TRBD1. This CDR3 spans 15 amino acids. The V segment lost 2 bases and the J segment 8 bases; nucleotides outside the gene matches: 9. Germline assignment: CDR1 SGHTA and CDR2 FQGNSA. The CDR3 spells CASSLSSRGPHEQFF. CDR3 nucleotides: TGTGCCAGCAGCTTAAGTTCGAGGGGGCCCCATGAGCAGTTCTTC.

The table lists this clonotype with many counts. The rearrangement links TRBV27 to TRBJ2-7, with D maybe TRBD2 (6 bases). Looked up from germline, CDR1 is MNHEY and CDR2 is SMNVEV (reference sequence). The length of the CDR3 is 14 residues. V lost 3 bases, J lost 1 base, and 10 bases lay in between. The CDR3 nucleotides are TGTGCCAGCAGTTTGGCGGGACTGTCCTACGAGCAGTACTTC. Protein product: CASSLAGLSYEQYF.

This clonotype appeared a few times. V usage is TRBV6-6 and J usage is TRBJ2-7; D might be TRBD2 (6 bases). The CDR3 totals 13 residues. Germline CDR1 and CDR2: MNHNY and SVGAGI (reference sequence). The V end was cut by 6 bases, the J end by 2 bases, with 11 bases between. The CDR3 reads CASSLSGAYEQYV. CDR3 DNA sequence: TGTGCCAGCAGCCTCTCGGGGGCCTACGAGCAGTACGTC.

This clonotype was recorded many times. The chain employs TRBV7-6 and TRBJ2-7, with 9 bases identical to TRBD1. V dropped 7 bases and J dropped 3; count of bases not matched to a gene: 1. CDR1 is SGHVS, CDR2 FNYEAQ, per germline. The CDR3 is made up of 12 amino acids. The CDR3 protein is CASMTGGYEQYF. CDR3 DNA: TGTGCCAGCATGACAGGGGGCTACGAGCAGTACTTC.

This chain uses TRBV12-3 or TRBV12-4 with TRBJ2-7; TRBD1 matches 9 bases. Unmatched junction bases numbered 5, after V lost 3 bases and J lost 2 bases. This CDR3 comprises 15 residues. CDR3 in amino acids: CASSFGDREPYEQYV. In DNA, the CDR3 is TGTGCCAGCAGTTTCGGGGACAGGGAACCCTACGAGCAGTACGTC.

V gene TRBV29-1 combines with J gene TRBJ2-3, with 7 bases aligning to TRBD2. Germline V gives CDR1 SQVTM, CDR2 ANQGSEA. The CDR3 has 15 amino acids. V lost 8 bases and J lost 1; bases outside the gene matches: 12. CDR3 loop: CSPMGGVAGTDTQYF. CDR3 coding DNA: TGCAGCCCTATGGGGGGGGTAGCGGGCACAGATACGCAGTATTTT.

The V call is TRBV6-2 or TRBV6-3, the J call TRBJ2-7, with 7 nucleotides matching TRBD2. Germline values: CDR1 MNHEY, CDR2 SVGEGT. After removal of 4 bases from V and 3 bases from J, the junction contained 6 bases not matched to a gene. The CDR3 is 14 amino acids. CDR3 protein: CASSWGGSYYEQYF. CDR3 nucleotide sequence: TGTGCCAGCAGTTGGGGGGGGTCCTACTACGAGCAGTACTTC.

This clonotype was detected many times. This chain joins TRBV6-1 and TRBJ2-5; D possibly corresponds to TRBD1 (5 bases). The V gene lost 5 bases and the J gene lost 7 bases, with 23 bases spanning the gap. This CDR3 contains 16 residues. Per the germline V gene, CDR1 is MNHNS and CDR2 is SASEGT. CDR3 DNA sequence: TGTGCCAGCAGTCAATCAGACAGATTTCTTCGCGGGACCCAGTACTTC. Its translation: CASSQSDRFLRGTQYF.

CDR3 residues: CASSFSAAQETQYF. CDR3 DNA sequence: TGTGCCAGCAGCTTTAGCGCAGCACAAGAGACCCAGTACTTC. The chain uses TRBV7-9 and TRBJ2-5; D might be TRBD2 (5 bases). In germline, CDR1 is SEHNR, CDR2 FQNEAQ (reference sequence). CDR3 size: 14 residues. Trimming took off 3 bases at V and 2 bases at J, with 10 bases between the two ends.

The rearrangement links TRBV28 to TRBJ2-1; D is possibly TRBD2 (6 bases). The CDR3 has 15 amino acids. The germline V and J ends were trimmed by 2 bases and 2 bases, with 10 bases remaining between them. Looked up from germline, CDR1 is MDHEN and CDR2 is SYDVKM. CDR3 bases: TGTGCCAGCAGTTTAGCGGGACCAGCCTACAATGAGCAGTTCTTC. It codes for CASSLAGPAYNEQFF.

The J gene is TRBJ2-3, the V gene TRBV6-1; maybe TRBD2 (6 bases). CDR1 is MNHNS, CDR2 SASEGT, per germline. This CDR3 is 15 amino acids long. The V end lost 7 bases, the J end lost 2 bases, and 16 bases lay between the germline ends. In nucleotides, the CDR3 is TGTGCCAGCACCACCGGCCGGGGGAACACAGATACGCAGTATTTT. Protein: CASTTGRGNTDTQYF.

This clonotype was detected many times. The chain uses TRBV5-6 and TRBJ1-5; 9 nucleotides align to TRBD1. The trim removed 6 bases at V and 4 bases at J, leaving 8 bases unmatched. There are 15 residues in the CDR3. The germline V gene has CDR1 SGHDT and CDR2 YYEEEE. In DNA, the CDR3 is TGTGCCAGCACCTTACGACAGGGGGGAAATCAGCCCCAGCATTTT. Protein sequence: CASTLRQGGNQPQHF.

The V call is TRBV5-1, the J call TRBJ2-3; 8 nucleotides agree with TRBD2. Per the germline V gene, CDR1 is SGHRS and CDR2 is YFSETQ. Losses at the gene ends were 1 base for V and 4 bases for J; bases not matched to a gene: 11. The CDR3 has 17 amino acids. CDR3 loop: CASSLRGGRSTPDTQYF. CDR3 nucleotide sequence: TGCGCCAGCAGCTTGAGGGGCGGGAGGTCCACCCCAGATACGCAGTATTTT.

This clonotype has at least ten counts. CDR3 in DNA: TGCAGTGCTAGGGGTCGGGAGACCCAGTACTTC. Protein sequence: CSARGRETQYF. The gene calls are TRBV20-1 and TRBJ2-5; D remains ambiguous. The V gene lost 3 bases and the J gene lost 5 bases, with 7 bases spanning the gap. The germline CDR1 and CDR2 sequences are DFQATT and SNEGSKA (reference sequence). The CDR3 covers 11 residues.

This clonotype was counted a few times. The CDR3 DNA is TGTGCCAGCTCAGGGACAGGGGGCTACGAGCAGTACTTC. The encoded protein is CASSGTGGYEQYF. The chain is built from TRBV18 and TRBJ2-7, with 11 nucleotides matching TRBD1. This CDR3 contains 13 residues. Germline assignment: CDR1 KGHSH and CDR2 LQKENI. V gave up 5 bases and J gave up 3 bases; unmatched junction bases: 0.

This chain joins TRBV29-1 and TRBJ2-6; no clear D gene. Germline loops: CDR1 SQVTM, CDR2 ANQGSEA. The V and J ends lost 2 bases and 2 bases respectively, with 1 base between them. The CDR3 has 12 residues. The CDR3 spells CSVETGANVLTF. CDR3 in DNA: TGCAGCGTTGAAACTGGGGCCAACGTCCTGACTTTC.

This clonotype has at least ten counts. V usage is TRBV12-3 or TRBV12-4 and J usage is TRBJ2-2; D perhaps matches TRBD2 (5 bases). This CDR3 has 16 amino acids. V was clipped by 5 bases and J by 2 bases, with 15 bases between them. The CDR3 sequence: CASSETQLANTGELFF. The DNA of the CDR3 is TGTGCCAGCAGTGAGACCCAGCTAGCAAACACCGGGGAGCTGTTTTTT.

The V and J genes are TRBV20-1 and TRBJ2-1; the match to TRBD2 covers 7 bases. The CDR3 loop spans 12 amino acids. J was trimmed by 6 bases and V by 6 bases; bases with no gene match: 5. The germline V gene has CDR1 DFQATT and CDR2 SNEGSKA (reference sequence). The CDR3 here is CSAREIGNEQFF. The DNA of the CDR3 is TGCAGTGCGCGGGAGATTGGCAATGAGCAGTTCTTC.

This clonotype was recorded a few times. The gene calls are TRBV12-3 or TRBV12-4 and TRBJ2-1; D gene uncertain. The CDR3 is 12 residues long. The ends were cut back, 5 bases at V and 7 bases at J, with 9 bases in the middle. CDR3 region: CASSTYRNEQFF. The CDR3 DNA reads TGTGCCAGCAGTACCTACAGAAATGAGCAGTTCTTC.

The chain's CDR3 is CASSSSGPINEKLFF. CDR3 bases: TGTGCCAGCAGCTCTTCGGGACCGATTAATGAAAAACTGTTTTTT. The gene calls are TRBV13 and TRBJ1-4; maybe TRBD1 (5 bases). This CDR3 region has 15 residues. Looked up from germline, CDR1 is PRHDT and CDR2 is FYEKMQ (reference sequence). Trimming cost V 4 bases and J 4 bases, with 13 bases left between them.

This chain connects TRBV12-3 or TRBV12-4 to TRBJ1-3, with D possibly being TRBD1 (6 bases). The CDR3 length is 14 residues. Trimming shortened V by 5 bases and J by 3 bases, and 11 bases separated the two germline ends. CDR3 region: CASSIQGIGNTIYF. The CDR3 bases are TGTGCCAGCAGTATACAGGGAATTGGAAACACCATATATTTT.

The table lists this clonotype with a few counts. The V and J genes are TRBV7-2 and TRBJ2-4; 16 nucleotides match TRBD2. The CDR3 consists of 15 residues. Germline-derived CDR1 and CDR2 are SGHTA and FQGNSA. V gave up 5 bases and J gave up 12 bases; unmatched junction bases: 7. The CDR3 protein is CASSGTSGRATNQYF. CDR3 sequence (DNA): TGTGCCAGCAGCGGGACTAGCGGGAGGGCCACGAATCAGTACTTC.

In its sample, this clonotype was seen many times. The chain uses TRBV6-5 and TRBJ1-1; a possible D gene is TRBD1 (5 bases). Germline loops: CDR1 MNHEY, CDR2 SVGAGI. V was trimmed by 3 bases and J by 1 base, leaving 18 bases between them. CDR3 size: 17 residues. As DNA, the CDR3 is TGTGCCAGCAGTTATTCGGAGGGGACCGCTCAGAACACTGAAGCTTTCTTT. This gives the protein CASSYSEGTAQNTEAFF.

V gene TRBV7-8 combines with J gene TRBJ1-2, with D unclear. Trimming removed 1 base at V and 6 bases at J, with 12 bases between. CDR1 is SGHVS and CDR2 is FQNEAQ in the germline V gene. CDR3 size: 14 residues. The CDR3 coding sequence is TGTGCCAGCAGCTTAGAAGAGGGTCATCATGGCTACACCTTC. Amino acids: CASSLEEGHHGYTF.

This rearrangement joins TRBV11-1 to TRBJ2-3; perhaps TRBD2 as D (6 bases). V lost 7 bases and J lost 5, with 31 bases in between. CDR3 length: 19 amino acids. Germline CDR1 SGHAT, CDR2 FQDESV (reference sequence). CDR3 loop: CASTLLALISGALVDTQYF. DNA of the CDR3: TGTGCCAGCACCTTGCTTGCGTTAATTTCGGGAGCATTGGTAGATACGCAGTATTTT.

This chain connects TRBV12-3 or TRBV12-4 to TRBJ1-1; weak D call: TRBD1 (5 bases). Trimming cost V 5 bases and J 7 bases, with 11 bases left between them. The length of the CDR3 is 12 residues. CDR3 in DNA: TGTGCCAGCAGTCTGGGGACGGATGAAGCTTTCTTT. It yields the protein CASSLGTDEAFF.

This clonotype turned up a few times. The J gene is TRBJ2-1, the V gene TRBV6-2 or TRBV6-3; 7 bases match TRBD2. V shed 5 bases and J 2 bases; nucleotides not matched to a gene: 12. Germline loops: CDR1 MNHEY, CDR2 SVGEGT. CDR3 length: 17 amino acids. CDR3 bases: TGTGCCAGCAGTCCCCTCTCTGCGGGAGTGACCTACAATGAGCAGTTCTTC. As protein: CASSPLSAGVTYNEQFF.

This clonotype was counted only a few times. The rearrangement uses TRBV20-1 and TRBJ2-2; D might be TRBD1 or TRBD2, each matching 5 bases. The CDR3 extends over 14 amino acids. V was trimmed by 3 bases and J by 6 bases, leaving 14 bases between them. The germline CDR1 and CDR2 sequences are DFQATT and SNEGSKA (reference sequence). CDR3 region: CSASLQASPGELFF. The CDR3 DNA reads as TGCAGTGCTAGCCTACAGGCTAGCCCCGGGGAGCTGTTTTTT.